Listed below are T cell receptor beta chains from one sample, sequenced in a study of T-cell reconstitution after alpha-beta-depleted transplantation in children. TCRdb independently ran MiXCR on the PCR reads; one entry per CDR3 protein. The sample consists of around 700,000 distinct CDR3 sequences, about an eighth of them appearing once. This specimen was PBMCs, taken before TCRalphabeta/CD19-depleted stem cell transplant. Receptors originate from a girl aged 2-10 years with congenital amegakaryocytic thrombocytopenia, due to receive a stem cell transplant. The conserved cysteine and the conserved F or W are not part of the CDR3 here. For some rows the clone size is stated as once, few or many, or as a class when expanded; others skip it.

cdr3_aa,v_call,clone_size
ASSLGDSRH,TRBV7-2,many
ASRLAGGAKNIQY,TRBV12-3/TRBV12-4,-
ATSRGLDGVAEAF,TRBV15,few
ASTTAGQGIDTQY,TRBV12-3/TRBV12-4,many
AWSVRVGVYGYT,TRBV30,-
ASSLDSQNTGELF,TRBV5-5,many
SAEGEGRGPEQF,TRBV20-1,few
ASSLVGDAGNTIY,TRBV5-1,few
ATSRDILGISSHQPQH,TRBV15,many
ASSLEFRGDDAQF,TRBV5-1,-
SVESTEKAVEQY,TRBV29-1,few
ASSLKVPGRNQPQH,TRBV12-3/TRBV12-4,-
ASRPTVNTEAF,TRBV5-1,-
ASTGTGATGELF,TRBV12-3/TRBV12-4,many
ASSLGRNRADTQY,TRBV5-1,-
ASSYSTLAEQF,TRBV6-5,many
ASSSRTGNTGELF,TRBV7-6,many
ASSLGSSSGSYEQY,TRBV7-2,few
ATSRDRASTDTQY,TRBV15,-
ASSVTSRTYEQY,TRBV27,-
ASSLGWRSYEQY,TRBV5-1,once
SARDVGLSRETQY,TRBV20-1,many
ASREEVVAKSSYNEQF,TRBV2,few
ASRPTDRAVVGELF,TRBV5-5,-
SVSSWGVADYRVNTEAF,TRBV29-1,-
SAQGALETQY,TRBV20-1,-
ASSFRFWGNQPQH,TRBV28,-
SARQDTSGRNEQY,TRBV20-1,many
ASKAHQGAGTEAF,TRBV2,-
ASSQQPYEQY,TRBV3-1,many
ASKRGPLSYEQY,TRBV12-3/TRBV12-4,few
ASSPGNSRVDNSPLH,TRBV5-4,few
ASSSTPSGELF,TRBV7-2,many
ASSSRGLARTGHLSTDTQY,TRBV5-1,-
SAERGSNQPQH,TRBV20-1,-
ASSLDRQGSGYNSPLH,TRBV5-1,few
AIRQGNTGELF,TRBV12-3/TRBV12-4,few
ASSSAPPHNEQF,TRBV12-3/TRBV12-4,few
SARFQAGEGTDYEQY,TRBV20-1,few
ASSLRDGGELF,TRBV5-1,-